This is a list of T cell receptor beta chains from one sample in a study of glioma-infiltrating T cells. TCRdb itself ran the multiplex PCR reads through MiXCR, one entry per CDR3 protein. This sample carries about 94,000 distinct CDR3 sequences, about a quarter of them seen once, and the ten largest clones take over 5%. Specimen: glioma tissue, nonneoplastic brain tissue, or PBMCs (not recorded which). Receptor source: a human donor with low-grade glioma or glioblastoma, undergoing nonglioma brain surgery, or in good health (not recorded which). Each CDR3 is given with its conserved first and last residue. The D gene is left open where the match is weak. Size values are once, few and many counts, or a class for expanded clones, and some rows have none.

cdr3_nt cdr3_aa j_call clone_size v_call d_call
TGTGCCAGTAGTATAAGCGGAAGCAATCAGCCCCAGCATTTT CASSISGSNQPQHF TRBJ1-5 many TRBV19 -
TGTGCCAGCAGTACAACCTTAGAGACCCAGTACTTC CASSTTLETQYF TRBJ2-5 many TRBV6-1 -
TGTGCCTCGGGCACAGGGAGGATTGAGACCCAGTACTTC CASGTGRIETQYF TRBJ2-5 - TRBV30 -
TGTGCCAGCCGACCCCTGGGCGAGCTCTATGGCTACACCTTC CASRPLGELYGYTF TRBJ1-2 many TRBV6-2/TRBV6-3 -
TGTGCCAGTAGTATCAGACAGGGTGGAGATACGCAGTATTTT CASSIRQGGDTQYF TRBJ2-3 - TRBV19 TRBD1
TGTGCCAGCAGCTTGCCCGGGGCCAGCAATCAGCCCCAGCATTTT CASSLPGASNQPQHF TRBJ1-5 - TRBV7-2 -
TGTGCCAGCAGCTTAGGGACTAGCGGGGGACAAGAGACCCAGTACTTC CASSLGTSGGQETQYF TRBJ2-5 few TRBV7-2 TRBD2
TGCAGTGCCACAAGAACACAGGGCTTGGACACTGAAGCTTTCTTT CSATRTQGLDTEAFF TRBJ1-1 many TRBV20-1 -
TGCAGTGCTAGAGATAGAGGGACCAACGCTGGGGCCAACGTCCTGACTTTC CSARDRGTNAGANVLTF TRBJ2-6 many TRBV20-1 -
TGTGCCAGCAGAACCAGACGGCTCACAGATACGCAGTATTTT CASRTRRLTDTQYF TRBJ2-3 many TRBV6-2/TRBV6-3 -